This T cell receptor beta chain is from a study of T cells in Graves' hyperthyroidism and ophthalmopathy (dated by TCRdb to between 2018 and 2020). Context from the whole study: Peripheral blood samples were taken at the time of initial diagnosis, prior to any treatment. After blood sampling, hyperthyroidism patients were treated with methimazole at a starting dose of 30 mg daily, and ophthalmopathy patients were treated with high-dose intravenous methylprednisolone. Prospective prediction of ophthalmopathy was tested in an independent validation cohort consisting of fewer than 20 hyperthyroidism patients and 15 or so patients who later progressed to ophthalmopathy. The paper describes TCR Vbeta CDR3 sequencing of some 130 peripheral blood samples, made up of some 40 ophthalmopathy patients, roughly 75 hyperthyroidism patients and 17 progressor patients. To identify TCR V-J signatures that set the groups apart, the researchers used a discovery cohort of 100 or so patients, made up of about 44 with Graves' ophthalmopathy and approximately 57 with stable Graves' hyperthyroidism. In addition, the study compared T-cell repertoires in thyroid tissue and in blood from roughly six Graves' hyperthyroidism patients. For training and testing, the 100 or so patients in the discovery cohort were randomly divided in a 7:3 ratio.

The TCR beta CDR3 regions were amplified from RNA transcripts. A first-round RT-PCR of the TCR CDR3 used the HTBI primer set with the Qiagen OneStep RT-PCR kit. Libraries were constructed in a second round of multiplex PCR, after which size selection and purification were carried out. The libraries were sequenced on an Illumina HiSeq2000 using paired-end 100 bp reads. The original pipeline was this. SOAPnuke was used to process the raw data, removing reads that contained adapters or uncalled bases, had a mean Phred below 15, or lacked an exact match to the constant primer or identifier. COPE v1.2.5 was used to merge the high-quality paired reads, and each unique nucleotide sequence was defined as a clonotype. MiTCR v1.1 was used to align the clonotypes against IMGT TRBV, TRBD and TRBJ reference segments. The analysis included only V-J combinations with a frequency above 0.0001, which together covered roughly 99% of the repertoires. The TCS score was defined as F50 (clonal expansion) divided by E x V (chaos), with BLOSUM62-based TCRdist calculated between CDR3 peptides within each V-J. Welch's t-statistics and random forest reduced approximately 520 V-J features to roughly 13, which were used in a naive Bayes classifier (R e1071). Thyroid-blood repertoire similarity was quantified with the Morisita-Horn index. TCRdb's own reprocessing of the public reads used fastp at Q25 and MiXCR and kept productive beta chains. Rows matching on CDR3 protein sequence are summarized as one entry with the most common DNA and genes. The V and J calls were determined by TCRdb, not by the authors. This sample is represented by nearly 750,000 distinct CDR3 sequences; about 35% of them were singletons. Roughly 30% of the sample is in the top ten clones.

From a lookup of the germline V gene, CDR1 and CDR2 are SQVTM and ANQGSEA. Inclusive of the bounding cysteine and phenylalanine, the CDR3 is 14 residues long. The CDR3 DNA has 42 bases and is translated from base 1. V and J lose 7 bases and 0 bases, and a span of 12 bases separates them. This clonotype turned up a few times. Its cognate antigen has yet to be identified. Base qualities were left out, and no much larger clone turns up one base away. Graves' hyperthyroidism was defined as stable when no progression to ophthalmopathy occurred over 18 months of follow-up. The hyperthyroidism patients were between 18 and 65 years old and newly diagnosed, with a disease duration of less than 2 months. Exclusion was applied to patients with uncontrolled infections, other autoimmune diseases, pregnancy or lactation. Diagnoses relied on clinical symptoms, serum thyroxine and TRAb, thyroid ultrasound and orbital computed tomography. Ficoll-Paque density gradient centrifugation was used to isolate PBMCs from about 10 ml of fresh peripheral blood. Total RNA was extracted using Trizol reagent, and RNA quality was assessed on an Agilent 2100 Bioanalyzer.

Broad study findings and their caveats: In validation, the model predicted progression to ophthalmopathy with 55% to 71% sensitivity and 72% to 75% specificity, a median of 6.5 months before onset. Sample size was not statistically predetermined, and investigators were not blinded to group allocation. Ophthalmopathy was separated from stable hyperthyroidism by a 13 V-J signature model, with around 88% sensitivity and about 81% specificity obtained in cross-validation and 80%/75% obtained in testing. Most expanded thyroid clonotypes (frequency above 0.001) were also detected in blood, suggesting blood repertoires may reflect thyroid immune responses.

The rearranged segments are TRBV29-1 and TRBJ2-2; 6 matching bases give a weak D call of TRBD1. This clonotype was obtained from a woman aged 35 to 49 with Graves' hyperthyroidism. The specimen sequenced was blood. The DNA sequence is given as TGCAGCGGGAAAACAGGGTCGAACACCGGGGAGCTGTTTTTT. Its translation is CSGKTGSNTGELFF.